The subject of this entry is one TCR beta chain. No antigen is known for it. The V segment lost 7 bases and the J segment 3 bases; nucleotides outside the gene matches: 9. The CDR3 extends over 13 amino acids. The germline V gene encodes CDR1 GTSNPN and CDR2 SVGIG (reference sequence). Specified treatment: roughly ten-day PBMC culture with coronavirus spike peptide pools or control peptides (ViraFEST assay). Cultured CD4+ T-cell DNA underwent Oncomine TCR Beta short-read sequencing. Using its own MiXCR run on the PCR reads, TCRdb lists one record per CDR3 protein. The sample lists around 14,000 distinct CDR3 sequences, around 53% occurring once. These data belong to a study of vaccination and CD4 T cells after COVID-19. Across the study: Cultures serving as controls received a peptide pool (CEFX or HIV-1 Nef) or no peptide.

The receptor was derived from a human donor who had recovered from COVID-19. V usage is TRBV30 and J usage is TRBJ2-7; 7 positions agree with TRBD2. The source material was CD4+ T cells from blood, cultured in vitro. CDR3 region: CAFSRGDYYEQYF. DNA of the CDR3: TGTGCCTTCTCTCGGGGGGACTACTACGAGCAGTACTTC.